The next 11 T cell receptor beta chains were all read from a single sample in a study of regulatory T cells in long-lasting Graves disease. With iRepertoire HTBI primers and Arm-PCR of CDR3 regions, TCR beta libraries were built. TCRdb reanalysed the multiplex PCR reads using MiXCR and keeps one entry per CDR3 protein. Of roughly 610,000 distinct CDR3 sequences detected, 15% to 20% appear once; the ten largest clones hold 12%. Time point meaning: newly diagnosed GD, antithyroid drugs for less than 3 months. The TCR library used RNA extracted from PBMCs. The same sample was also used in a study of T cells in Graves' hyperthyroidism and ophthalmopathy.

Material: peripheral blood mononuclear cells (PBMCs), obtained at new diagnosis, from a patient treated with antithyroid drugs. The source of these receptors is a man younger than 35 with Graves disease.

This clonotype was recorded a few times. The CDR3 DNA reads TGTGCCAGCAGCGCCTCCACCGGGACAGGGGCCTCGAGGGGCTACACCTTC. This gives the protein CASSASTGTGASRGYTF. The genes are TRBV11-2 and TRBJ1-2; 10 bases agree with TRBD1. Trimming at V came to 5 bases and at J to 8 bases, leaving 17 bases not matched to a gene. CDR1 and CDR2 (germline): SGHAT, FQNNGV. CDR3 length: 17 amino acids.

The CDR3, as DNA: TGCGCCAGCAGCTTGGCTCCGGGGAGCAATGAGCAGTTCTTC. It codes for CASSLAPGSNEQFF. The V and J genes are TRBV5-1 and TRBJ2-1; D might be TRBD2 (5 bases). This CDR3 has 14 residues. Trimming shortened V by 0 bases and J by 6 bases, and 10 bases separated the two germline ends. Germline assignment: CDR1 SGHRS and CDR2 YFSETQ. Drawing the rest from reference TRBV5-1 and TRBJ2-1, the complete variable domain is KAGVTQTPRYLIKTRGQQVTLSCSPISGHRSVSWYQQTPGQGLQFLFEYFSETQRNKGNFPGRFSGRQFSNSRSEMNVSTLELGDSALYLCASSLAPGSNEQFFGPGTRLTVL.

This clonotype was seen many times. V and J are TRBV5-1 and TRBJ1-1; TRBD1 matches 7 bases. The length of the CDR3 is 16 residues. The V segment lost 3 bases and the J segment 5 bases; nucleotides outside the gene matches: 13. Germline V lookup: CDR1 SGHRS, CDR2 YFSETQ. CDR3 nucleotides: TGCGCCAGCAGCTATCAGGGGGGCCTGGAGGAGACTGAAGCTTTCTTT. It is translated as CASSYQGGLEETEAFF.

This clonotype was seen a handful of times. This sequence joins TRBV19 and TRBJ1-1, with D possibly being TRBD1 (5 bases). Germline lookup yields CDR1 LNHDA and CDR2 SQIVND (reference sequence). The CDR3 totals 13 residues. V shed 7 bases and J shed 6 bases, with 15 bases lying between them. The CDR3 region is CASTPWGTPEAFF. The CDR3 DNA reads as TGTGCCAGTACCCCTTGGGGGACCCCTGAAGCTTTCTTT.

This clonotype was observed at least ten times. V gene TRBV6-1 combines with J gene TRBJ1-5; 7 bases fit TRBD1. CDR1 is MNHNS, CDR2 SASEGT, per germline. V was pared by 1 base and J by 6 bases, with 12 bases of the junction left unmatched. This CDR3 has 17 amino acids. CDR3 coding DNA: TGTGCCAGCAGTGAAGAGGGACAGCAATTCGCAGGTCAGCCCCAGCATTTT. Translation: CASSEEGQQFAGQPQHF.

This clonotype was picked up many times. The chain is built from TRBV5-1 and TRBJ2-3; D is possibly TRBD1 or TRBD2 (5 bases each). This CDR3 region has 14 residues. The germline gives CDR1 SGHRS, CDR2 YFSETQ. V was clipped by 2 bases and J by 5 bases, with 12 bases between them. The chain's CDR3 is CASSFQGEEDTQYF. The DNA for the CDR3 is TGCGCCAGCAGCTTCCAGGGAGAGGAAGATACGCAGTATTTT.

This clonotype was detected many times. The chain joins TRBV2 to TRBJ1-2; D may be TRBD1 (5 bases). This CDR3 is 14 amino acids long. V was pared by 4 bases and J by 4 bases, with 13 bases between. CDR1 is SNHLY and CDR2 is FYNNEI in the germline V gene. CDR3 loop: CASSARTRAYGYTF. DNA of the CDR3: TGTGCCAGCAGTGCAAGGACAAGGGCCTATGGCTACACCTTC.

The genes are TRBV5-6 and TRBJ2-7; a possible D gene is TRBD2 (6 bases). The germline V and J ends were trimmed by 2 bases and 2 bases, with 11 bases remaining between them. The CDR3 spans 14 residues. CDR1 and CDR2 from the germline V gene are SGHDT and YYEEEE. The CDR3, as DNA: TGTGCCAGCAGCTTTCCGGGAGAGACCTACGAGCAGTACTTC. It yields the protein CASSFPGETYEQYF.

The chain uses TRBV27 and TRBJ2-1; possibly TRBD1 or TRBD2 for D (5 bases each). Trimming removed 2 bases from V and 8 bases from J, with 13 bases in between. This CDR3 contains 14 residues. CDR1 is MNHEY and CDR2 is SMNVEV in the germline V gene (reference sequence). Written as DNA, the CDR3 is TGTGCCAGCAGTTTAGGGGACCGTTGGGATGAGCAGTTCTTC. This translates into CASSLGDRWDEQFF.

The sample holds many counts of this clonotype. This chain connects TRBV27 to TRBJ2-1, with a tentative D call TRBD2 (5 bases). Deletions cut 6 bases from V and 10 bases from J, with 16 bases between. The germline gives CDR1 MNHEY, CDR2 SMNVEV (reference sequence). The CDR3 loop spans 13 amino acids. DNA for the CDR3: TGTGCCAGCAGCCAGAGGACTCCTAGGGAGCAGTTCTTC. As protein: CASSQRTPREQFF.

This clonotype was seen ten or more times. This sequence joins TRBV20-1 and TRBJ2-7; 7 bases fit TRBD2. This CDR3 has 13 amino acids. J was trimmed by 2 bases and V by 3 bases; bases with no gene match: 4. Germline loops: CDR1 DFQATT, CDR2 SNEGSKA (reference sequence). The CDR3 DNA is TGCAGTGCTAGGGTACTAGCGACCTACGAGCAGTACTTC. Residues: CSARVLATYEQYF.